Below, 12 T cell receptor beta chains from the same sample are listed, as sequenced in a study of T cell changes during pregnancy in multiple sclerosis. The method was immunoSEQ multiplex PCR; TCRdb's version includes in-frame clones alone and lacks a portion of them. The sample carries 98,000 or so clones, approximately 93% recorded once. The material was peripheral blood, obtained after pregnancy. These receptors all stem from a female donor with multiple sclerosis, enrolled in a pregnancy study.

This chain links TRBV21-1 with TRBJ2-7; TRBD2 was called by the table and not checked on the DNA. TRBV21-1 is a pseudogene locus. The CDR3 runs 16 residues. The CDR3 sequence is CASSTVGLAGGYEQYF. The CDR3 DNA reads as TGTGCCAGCAGCACCGTTGGACTAGCGGGAGGCTACGAGCAGTACTTC.

As regards this clone: It is unclear where the CDR3 begins or ends on the DNA, so no DNA is shown, and the CDR3 is as TCRdb lists it. The gene calls are TRBV7-9 and TRBJ2-1; no DNA check was done on the table's D call, TRBD2. Per the germline V gene, CDR1 is SEHNR and CDR2 is FQNEAQ (reference sequence). The CDR3 sequence runs 15 residues, both termini included. The chain's CDR3 is CASSTSEITYNEQFF.

The chain is built from TRBV7-8 and TRBJ2-7; 8 bases match TRBD1. The germline V gene has CDR1 SGHVS and CDR2 FQNEAQ. The CDR3 is 15 residues long. The V segment lost 1 base and the J segment 4 bases; nucleotides outside the gene matches: 6. The CDR3 loop is CASSLGGTGRYEQYF. CDR3 bases: TGTGCCAGCAGCTTAGGAGGGACAGGAAGGTACGAGCAGTACTTC.

This chain connects TRBV28 to TRBJ1-4; weak D call: TRBD1 (5 bases). The CDR3 has 15 residues. Germline loops: CDR1 MDHEN, CDR2 SYDVKM. V gave up 6 bases and J gave up 7 bases, with 18 bases separating them. For the CDR3, the DNA is TGTGCCAGCAGCCCCGCTGGGGGGGACGGTGAAAAACTGTTTTTT. The encoded protein is CASSPAGGDGEKLFF.

The chain links TRBV28 to TRBJ2-6, with D unresolved. V was trimmed by 5 bases and J by 2 bases, leaving 7 bases between them. The CDR3 spans 14 residues. Germline V lookup: CDR1 MDHEN, CDR2 SYDVKM. CDR3 loop: CASSPRTGANVLTF. CDR3 nucleotides: TGTGCCAGCAGTCCCCGTACTGGGGCCAACGTCCTGACTTTC.

The chain is built from TRBV29-1 and TRBJ1-5; 8 nucleotides match TRBD1. The CDR3 runs 18 residues. Trimming at V came to 1 base and at J to 0 bases, leaving 11 bases not matched to a gene. Germline values: CDR1 SQVTM, CDR2 ANQGSEA. CDR3 sequence: CSVEGGTGHIDSNQPQHF. CDR3 coding DNA: TGCAGCGTTGAAGGGGGGACAGGACATATCGATAGCAATCAGCCCCAGCATTTT.

CDR3 nucleotides: TGTGCCAGCAGTGAAGCGATGAGGGGAGGAACCTACGAGCAGTACTTC. Protein sequence: CASSEAMRGGTYEQYF. The chain joins TRBV6-1 to TRBJ2-7, with D perhaps matching TRBD2 (6 bases). The V end was cut by 0 bases, the J end by 2 bases, with 14 bases between. The CDR3 runs 16 residues. Germline CDR1 reads MNHNS; CDR2 reads SASEGT.

The chain has TRBV5-4 and TRBJ1-2, with D tentatively TRBD1 (6 bases). CDR3 length equals 13 residues. V lost 2 bases, J lost 7 bases, and 12 bases lay in between. CDR1 is SGHNT, CDR2 YYREEE, per germline (reference sequence). The CDR3 bases are TGTGCCAGCAGCTTTGGGGGCAACCCTGGCTACACCTTC. This codes for CASSFGGNPGYTF.

The genes are TRBV30 and TRBJ1-3; 9 nucleotides line up with TRBD1. The CDR3 has 14 amino acids. Germline values: CDR1 GTSNPN, CDR2 SVGIG (reference sequence). V trimming: 5 bases; J trimming: 2 bases; junction bases outside the gene matches: 4. DNA for the CDR3: TGTGCCTGGGGACAGGGGCGGACTGGAAACACCATATATTTT. The encoded protein is CAWGQGRTGNTIYF. Complete variable domain (other parts from reference TRBV30 and TRBJ1-3): SQTIHQWPATLVQPVGSPLSLECTVEGTSNPNLYWYRQAAGRGLQLLFYSVGIGQISSEVPQNLSASRPQDRQFILSSKKLLLSDSGFYLCAWGQGRTGNTIYFGEGSWLTVV.

The chain links TRBV27 to TRBJ2-1; 8 bases fit TRBD2. J lost 4 bases, V lost 1 base, and 3 bases had no gene match. Germline lookup yields CDR1 MNHEY and CDR2 SMNVEV (reference sequence). The CDR3 contains 15 residues. The DNA for the CDR3 is TGTGCCAGCAGTTTATTCACGGGGGGGTACAATGAGCAGTTCTTC. It yields the protein CASSLFTGGYNEQFF.

The chain combines TRBV7-9 with TRBJ2-3; possibly TRBD2 for D (5 bases). Trimming took off 3 bases at V and 5 bases at J, with 18 bases between the two ends. Germline assignment: CDR1 SEHNR and CDR2 FQNEAQ (reference sequence). This CDR3 has 16 residues. DNA of the CDR3: TGTGCCAGCAGCTTGAACAGCGGTTTTGGAGTAGATACGCAGTATTTT. It is translated as CASSLNSGFGVDTQYF. The complete variable domain, with remaining parts taken from reference TRBV7-9 and TRBJ2-3, reads DTGVSQNPRHKITKRGQNVTFRCDPISEHNRLYWYRQTLGQGPEFLTYFQNEAQLEKSRLLSDRFSAERPKGSFSTLEIQRTEQGDSAMYLCASSLNSGFGVDTQYFGPGTRLTVL.

A few counts support this clone. The rearrangement uses TRBV20-1 and TRBJ1-1; D is undetermined. CDR1 and CDR2 from the germline V gene are DFQATT and SNEGSKA (reference sequence). The germline V and J ends were trimmed by 3 bases and 8 bases, with 10 bases remaining between them. The CDR3 is 11 residues long. The CDR3 reads CSARISREAFF. The CDR3 DNA reads as TGCAGTGCTAGGATCAGCAGGGAAGCTTTCTTT.